What follows are 16 T cell receptor beta chains derived from one specimen sequenced in a study of cytomegalovirus exposure and HLA in healthy donors. Profiled with immunoSEQ multiplex PCR; TCRdb holds only in-frame clones, not every one. The data show tens of thousands of clones, with roughly 96% seen just once and 0.9% to 1% held by the top ten. The sample consisted of PBMCs. The receptor set was obtained from a man aged 18 to 30 in good health and CMV-seronegative.

This chain joins TRBV29-1 and TRBJ2-5, with D tentatively TRBD2 (5 bases). V lost 5 bases, J lost 0 bases, and 13 bases lay in between. Germline V CDR1 and CDR2: SQVTM, ANQGSEA. The CDR3 has 14 amino acids. The CDR3 region is CSVNRRGYQETQYF. The CDR3 DNA sequence: TGCAGCGTTAATCGACGGGGTTACCAAGAGACCCAGTACTTC.

This sequence joins TRBV28 and TRBJ1-4, with D unclear. Germline CDR1 reads MDHEN; CDR2 reads SYDVKM. This CDR3 contains 17 residues. Trimming shortened V by 2 bases and J by 8 bases, and 21 bases separated the two germline ends. DNA of the CDR3: TGTGCCAGCAGTTTAAGGTGGGGTGGGGAGTTTTCGGAAAAACTGTTTTTT. Encoded protein: CASSLRWGGEFSEKLFF.

The V call is TRBV7-9, the J call TRBJ2-3; 12 nucleotides match TRBD2. V was pared by 5 bases and J by 4 bases, with 10 bases of the junction left unmatched. The V gene's germline CDR1 is SEHNR and CDR2 FQNEAQ (reference sequence). The CDR3 spans 17 residues. The CDR3 nucleotides read TGTGCCAGCAGCACCGCGACTAGCGGGAGATACGCAGATACGCAGTATTTT. As protein: CASSTATSGRYADTQYF.

The genes are TRBV19 and TRBJ1-5; the D gene is possibly TRBD1 (5 bases). The CDR3 is made up of 15 amino acids. Trimming cost V 6 bases and J 2 bases, with 14 bases left between them. Germline assignment: CDR1 LNHDA and CDR2 SQIVND (reference sequence). As DNA, the CDR3 is TGTGCCAGTAGAATGGGGGGTCTTGGCAATCAGCCCCAGCATTTT. Its protein product is CASRMGGLGNQPQHF.

The chain uses TRBV21-1 and TRBJ2-3; the table calls TRBD2, which could not be checked here. TRBV21-1 is an annotated pseudogene. CDR3 size: 16 residues. Here the CDR3 DNA reads TGTGCCAGCAGCGCTTCTAGCGGGACGTTTCCGAATACGCAGTATTTT. Protein product: CASSASSGTFPNTQYF.

This clone appeared once. The V gene is TRBV5-1, the J gene TRBJ2-7, with a weak D call TRBD1 (6 bases). This CDR3 is 15 amino acids long. Trimming cost V 4 bases and J 5 bases, with 19 bases left between them. Germline-derived CDR1 and CDR2 are SGHRS and YFSETQ. The CDR3, as DNA: TGCGCCAGCAGCATTATACAGGGCCGAAGCGACGAGCAGTACTTC. Protein: CASSIIQGRSDEQYF.

CDR3 nucleotides: TGCGCCAGCAGCTCCCACACCGCCCAAGAGACCCAGTACTTC. It codes for CASSSHTAQETQYF. J is TRBJ2-5 and V is TRBV4-1; the D is unclear. CDR1 is MGHRA and CDR2 is YSYEKL in the germline V gene. The V end was cut by 5 bases, the J end by 1 base, with 11 bases between. This CDR3 has 14 residues.

The gene calls are TRBV7-8 and TRBJ1-1; D might be TRBD1 (6 bases). The V and J ends lost 2 bases and 1 base respectively, with 8 bases between them. The CDR3 runs to 14 residues. The germline V gene has CDR1 SGHVS and CDR2 FQNEAQ. CDR3 residues: CASSLTGPNTEAFF. CDR3 nucleotide sequence: TGTGCCAGCAGCTTAACAGGGCCGAACACTGAAGCTTTCTTT.

The chain has TRBV27 and TRBJ2-7; 9 bases agree with TRBD2. Germline V CDR1 and CDR2: MNHEY, SMNVEV (reference sequence). This CDR3 comprises 14 residues. V was pared by 5 bases and J by 3 bases, with 5 bases of the junction left unmatched. In DNA, the CDR3 is TGTGCCAGCAGTCCTCAGACTAGCGGCTACGAGCAGTACTTC. Protein: CASSPQTSGYEQYF.

The CDR3 spells CASSLPTGGNTIYF. The CDR3 DNA follows: TGTGCCAGCAGTCTACCGACAGGGGGAAACACCATATATTTT. This rearrangement joins TRBV28 to TRBJ1-3; 7 nucleotides align to TRBD1. V lost 5 bases and J lost 4; bases outside the gene matches: 5. From germline, CDR1 is MDHEN and CDR2 SYDVKM. The CDR3 is 14 residues long.

This chain links TRBV2 with TRBJ2-3, with D perhaps TRBD2 (6 bases). This CDR3 spans 15 amino acids. The ends were cut back, 6 bases at V and 2 bases at J, with 15 bases in the middle. Per germline, CDR1 SNHLY and CDR2 FYNNEI. CDR3 sequence reads: CASRDRVAATDTQYF. CDR3 nucleotides: TGTGCCAGCAGGGATAGGGTAGCGGCCACAGATACGCAGTATTTT.

The chain has TRBV5-1 and TRBJ2-3; D remains ambiguous. V gave up 0 bases and J gave up 3 bases, with 8 bases separating them. The CDR3 spans 14 residues. Germline V lookup: CDR1 SGHRS, CDR2 YFSETQ. CDR3 DNA: TGCGCCAGCAGCTTGGGAGTTAGTACAGATACGCAGTATTTT. Protein product: CASSLGVSTDTQYF.

The V and J genes are TRBV30 and TRBJ2-3; D is perhaps TRBD2 (5 bases). The germline V and J ends were trimmed by 3 bases and 0 bases, with 13 bases remaining between them. The CDR3 spans 15 residues. From germline, CDR1 is GTSNPN and CDR2 SVGIG (reference sequence). For the CDR3, the DNA is TGTGCCTGGAGCCGACTGGGCGGGAGCACAGATACGCAGTATTTT. It translates to CAWSRLGGSTDTQYF.

The V gene is TRBV2, the J gene TRBJ2-4, with TRBD2 identical over 8 bases. Germline V gene lookup returns CDR1 SNHLY and CDR2 FYNNEI. CDR3 length equals 17 residues. Unmatched junction bases numbered 11, after V lost 7 bases and J lost 0 bases. CDR3 DNA sequence: TGTGCCAGCACGCAGGGCGGGAGGCGGATAGCCAAAAACATTCAGTACTTC. Translation: CASTQGGRRIAKNIQYF.

The chain has TRBV7-6 and TRBJ2-7, with 8 nucleotides matching TRBD2. This CDR3 is built from 15 residues. V lost 5 bases, J lost 3 bases, and 9 bases stayed unmatched. In germline, CDR1 is SGHVS, CDR2 FNYEAQ. DNA for the CDR3: TGTGCCAGCAGCCCGTTAGCGGGGCCTAACTACGAGCAGTACTTC. As protein: CASSPLAGPNYEQYF. Full variable domain (remainder filled in from reference TRBV7-6 and TRBJ2-7): GAGVSQSPRYKVTKRGQDVALRCDPISGHVSLYWYRQALGQGPEFLTYFNYEAQQDKSGLPNDRFSAERPEGSISTLTIQRTEQRDSAMYRCASSPLAGPNYEQYFGPGTRLTVT.

The chain combines TRBV10-3 with TRBJ2-7; 14 bases agree with TRBD2. Trimming removed 8 bases from V and 2 bases from J; junction bases left unmatched: 5. In germline, CDR1 is ENHRY, CDR2 SYGVKD. The CDR3 extends over 15 amino acids. The CDR3, as DNA: TGTGCCATCGGGACTAGCGGGAGTTTTGCCTACGAGCAGTACTTC. As protein: CAIGTSGSFAYEQYF.